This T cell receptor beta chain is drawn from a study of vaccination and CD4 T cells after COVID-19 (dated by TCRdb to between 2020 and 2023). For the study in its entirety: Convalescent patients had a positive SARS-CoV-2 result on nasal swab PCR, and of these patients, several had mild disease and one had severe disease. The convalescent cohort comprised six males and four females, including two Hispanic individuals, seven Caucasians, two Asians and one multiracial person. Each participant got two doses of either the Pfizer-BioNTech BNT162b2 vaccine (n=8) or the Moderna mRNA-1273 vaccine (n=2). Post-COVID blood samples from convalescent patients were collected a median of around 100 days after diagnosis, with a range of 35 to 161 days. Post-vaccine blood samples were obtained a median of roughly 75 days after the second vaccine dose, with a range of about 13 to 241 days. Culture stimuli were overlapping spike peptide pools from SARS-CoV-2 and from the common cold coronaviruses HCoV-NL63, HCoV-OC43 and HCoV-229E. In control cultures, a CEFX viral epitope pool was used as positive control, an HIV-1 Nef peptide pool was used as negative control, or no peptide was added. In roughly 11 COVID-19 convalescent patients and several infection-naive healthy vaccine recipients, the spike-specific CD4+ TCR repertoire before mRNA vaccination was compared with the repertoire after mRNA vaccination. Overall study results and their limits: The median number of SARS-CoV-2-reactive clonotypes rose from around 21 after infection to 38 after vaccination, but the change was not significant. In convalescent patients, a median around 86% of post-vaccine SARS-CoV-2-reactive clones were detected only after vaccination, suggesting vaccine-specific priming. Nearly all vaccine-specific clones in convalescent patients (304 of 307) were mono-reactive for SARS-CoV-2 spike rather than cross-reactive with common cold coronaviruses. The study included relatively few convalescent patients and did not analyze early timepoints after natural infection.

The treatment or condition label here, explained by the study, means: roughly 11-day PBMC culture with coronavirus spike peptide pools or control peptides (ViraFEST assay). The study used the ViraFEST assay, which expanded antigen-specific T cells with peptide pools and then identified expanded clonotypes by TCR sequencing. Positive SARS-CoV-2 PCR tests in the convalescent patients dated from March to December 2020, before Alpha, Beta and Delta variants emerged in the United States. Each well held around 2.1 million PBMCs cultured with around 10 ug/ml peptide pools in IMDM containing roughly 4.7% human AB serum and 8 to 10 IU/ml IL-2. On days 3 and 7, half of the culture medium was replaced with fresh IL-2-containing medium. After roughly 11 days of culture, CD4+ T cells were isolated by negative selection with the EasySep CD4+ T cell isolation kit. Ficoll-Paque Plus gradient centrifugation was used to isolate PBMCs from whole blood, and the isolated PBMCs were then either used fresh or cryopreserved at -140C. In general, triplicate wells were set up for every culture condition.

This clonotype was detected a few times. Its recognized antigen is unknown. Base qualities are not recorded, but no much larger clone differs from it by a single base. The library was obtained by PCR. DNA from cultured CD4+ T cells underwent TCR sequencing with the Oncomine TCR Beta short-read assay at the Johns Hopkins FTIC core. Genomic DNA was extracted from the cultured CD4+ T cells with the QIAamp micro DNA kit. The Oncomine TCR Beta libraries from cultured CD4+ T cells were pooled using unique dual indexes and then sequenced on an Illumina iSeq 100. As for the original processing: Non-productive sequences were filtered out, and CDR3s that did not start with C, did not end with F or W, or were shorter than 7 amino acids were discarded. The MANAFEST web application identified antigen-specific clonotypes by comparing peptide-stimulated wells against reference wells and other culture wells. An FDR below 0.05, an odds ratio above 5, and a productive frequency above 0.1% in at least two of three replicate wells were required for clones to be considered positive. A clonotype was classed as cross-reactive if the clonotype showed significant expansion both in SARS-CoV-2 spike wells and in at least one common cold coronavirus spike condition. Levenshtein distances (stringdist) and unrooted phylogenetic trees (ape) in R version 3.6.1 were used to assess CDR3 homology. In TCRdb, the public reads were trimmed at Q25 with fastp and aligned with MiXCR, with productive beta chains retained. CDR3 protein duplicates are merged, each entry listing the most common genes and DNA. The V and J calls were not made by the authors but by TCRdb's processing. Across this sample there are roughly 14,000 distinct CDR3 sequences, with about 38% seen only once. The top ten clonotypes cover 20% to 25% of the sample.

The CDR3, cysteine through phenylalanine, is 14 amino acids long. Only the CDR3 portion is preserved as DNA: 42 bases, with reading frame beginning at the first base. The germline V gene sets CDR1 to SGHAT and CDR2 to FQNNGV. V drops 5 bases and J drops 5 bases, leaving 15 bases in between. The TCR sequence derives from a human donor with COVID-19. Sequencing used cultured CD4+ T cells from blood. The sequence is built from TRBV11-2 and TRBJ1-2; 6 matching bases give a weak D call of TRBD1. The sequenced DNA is TGTGCCAGCAGCACTAGGGGGGGTAGATATGGCTACACCTTC. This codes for CASSTRGGRYGYTF.